This T cell receptor (beta chain) was found in a study of regulatory T cells in long-lasting Graves disease. Study findings and constraints: The TCR repertoire of persistent Graves' patients was less diverse than that of newly diagnosed ones. Sampling was limited to peripheral blood rather than thyroid tissue. Accuracy was possibly reduced by small sample size.

This clonotype was counted ten times or more. What it recognizes is unknown. Germline V CDR1 and CDR2: MDHEN, SYDVKM. The CDR3 contains 13 residues. V shed 8 bases, J shed 5 bases, and the junction held 8 bases outside the gene matches. iRepertoire HTBI primers and Arm-PCR of CDR3 regions built TCR beta libraries. TCRdb redid the calling of the multiplex PCR reads with MiXCR, one entry per CDR3 protein. The sample lists fewer than 400,000 distinct CDR3 sequences, less than 20% occurring once. Time point reported: persistent/refractory GD, antithyroid drugs over 5 years with positive TRAb. The TCR library used RNA extracted from PBMCs.

V is TRBV28 and J is TRBJ2-5, with 7 bases identical to TRBD2. The material sequenced was peripheral blood mononuclear cells (PBMCs), taken when the disease was refractory, from a patient treated with antithyroid drugs. This TCR was sampled from a female donor with Graves disease. DNA for the CDR3: TGTGCCAGCCTCACCTGGGGAGGGGAGACCCAGTACTTC. Translated: CASLTWGGETQYF.